The rows below give T cell receptor beta chains drawn from one sample of a study of cytomegalovirus exposure and HLA in healthy donors. Profiling relied on immunoSEQ multiplex PCR, and the TCRdb table lists in-frame clones only, not all of them. The sample consists of under 40,000 clones, roughly 80% of them appearing once. Material for sequencing was PBMCs. The receptors were sampled from a male donor in good health and CMV-seronegative. Each CDR3 is given with its conserved first and last residue. The D gene is left open where the match is weak. Size tells how often a clone was seen (once, few, many) or the class of an expanded clone, and some rows leave it out.

v_call: TRBV6-1; clone_size: NA; j_call: TRBJ1-1; d_call: TRBD1; cdr3_aa: CASSVGQGLNTEAFF; cdr3_nt: TGTGCCAGCAGTGTGGGACAGGGGTTGAACACTGAAGCTTTCTTT
v_call: TRBV27; clone_size: NA; j_call: TRBJ1-1; d_call: TRBD1; cdr3_aa: CASSLWGQGNTEAFF; cdr3_nt: TGTGCCAGCAGTTTATGGGGACAGGGGAACACTGAAGCTTTCTTT
v_call: TRBV7-3; clone_size: NA; j_call: TRBJ2-2; d_call: TRBD1; cdr3_aa: CASSLNRGRTGELFF; cdr3_nt: TGTGCCAGCAGCTTAAACAGGGGGCGTACCGGGGAGCTGTTTTTT
v_call: TRBV18; clone_size: NA; j_call: TRBJ1-1; d_call: NA; cdr3_aa: CASSHGPNVEAFF; cdr3_nt: TGTGCCAGCTCCCATGGGCCGAACGTTGAAGCTTTCTTT
v_call: TRBV5-6; clone_size: NA; j_call: TRBJ2-2; d_call: NA; cdr3_aa: CASSLELSYANTGELFF; cdr3_nt: TGTGCCAGCAGCTTGGAGCTAAGTTACGCGAACACCGGGGAGCTGTTTTTT
v_call: TRBV5-4; clone_size: NA; j_call: TRBJ1-2; d_call: NA; cdr3_aa: CASSGNAGVSNYGYTF; cdr3_nt: TGTGCCAGCAGCGGAAATGCAGGGGTCTCTAACTATGGCTACACCTTC
v_call: TRBV2; clone_size: NA; j_call: TRBJ1-5; d_call: NA; cdr3_aa: CASSPDGSRQPQHF; cdr3_nt: TGTGCCAGCAGCCCTGACGGGTCTAGACAGCCCCAGCATTTT
v_call: TRBV7-3; clone_size: NA; j_call: TRBJ2-3; d_call: TRBD2; cdr3_aa: CASSWTSGGTDTQYF; cdr3_nt: TGTGCCAGCAGCTGGACTAGCGGGGGAACAGATACGCAGTATTTT
v_call: TRBV5-5; clone_size: NA; j_call: TRBJ1-4; d_call: NA; cdr3_aa: CASSLNFVLTNEKLFF; cdr3_nt: TGTGCCAGCAGCTTAAATTTTGTATTAACTAATGAAAAACTGTTTTTT
v_call: TRBV30; clone_size: NA; j_call: TRBJ1-4; d_call: NA; cdr3_aa: CAWMGQVNEKLFF; cdr3_nt: TGTGCCTGGATGGGGCAGGTTAATGAAAAACTGTTTTTT
v_call: TRBV4-2; clone_size: NA; j_call: TRBJ1-2; d_call: NA; cdr3_aa: CASSQDTNYGYTF; cdr3_nt: TGTGCCAGCAGCCAAGACACTAACTATGGCTACACCTTC
v_call: TRBV6-5; clone_size: NA; j_call: TRBJ2-1; d_call: NA; cdr3_aa: CASSLGPASYNEQFF; cdr3_nt: TGTGCCAGCAGTTTGGGCCCGGCCTCCTACAATGAGCAGTTCTTC
v_call: TRBV27; clone_size: NA; j_call: TRBJ2-4; d_call: NA; cdr3_aa: CASSGGIAKNIQYF; cdr3_nt: TGTGCCAGCAGTGGCGGCATAGCCAAAAACATTCAGTACTTC
v_call: TRBV19; clone_size: few; j_call: TRBJ2-1; d_call: TRBD1; cdr3_aa: CASSKGQGGWNEQFF; cdr3_nt: TGTGCCAGTAGTAAGGGACAGGGTGGTTGGAATGAGCAGTTCTTC
v_call: TRBV30; clone_size: NA; j_call: TRBJ2-3; d_call: NA; cdr3_aa: CAWSTGNTDTQYF; cdr3_nt: TGTGCCTGGAGTACAGGGAACACAGATACGCAGTATTTT
v_call: TRBV15; clone_size: NA; j_call: TRBJ2-7; d_call: NA; cdr3_aa: CATSEYRGSSYEQYF; cdr3_nt: TGTGCCACCAGCGAGTATAGGGGGAGCTCCTACGAGCAGTACTTC
v_call: TRBV28; clone_size: NA; j_call: TRBJ1-1; d_call: NA; cdr3_aa: CASRPPGSRSYTEAFF; cdr3_nt: TGTGCCAGCAGACCCCCCGGAAGCAGGTCCTACACTGAAGCTTTCTTT
v_call: TRBV30; clone_size: once; j_call: TRBJ1-4; d_call: NA; cdr3_aa: CALVQGSNEKLFF; cdr3_nt: TGTGCCCTAGTACAGGGATCAAATGAAAAACTGTTTTTT
v_call: TRBV6-1; clone_size: NA; j_call: TRBJ1-1; d_call: TRBD1; cdr3_aa: CASSVDRGNTEAFF; cdr3_nt: TGTGCCAGCAGCGTGGACAGGGGCAACACTGAAGCTTTCTTT
v_call: TRBV10-3; clone_size: NA; j_call: TRBJ1-1; d_call: NA; cdr3_aa: CAISGYGNTEAFF; cdr3_nt: TGTGCCATCAGTGGGTACGGGAATACTGAAGCTTTCTTT
v_call: TRBV7-2; clone_size: NA; j_call: TRBJ2-5; d_call: NA; cdr3_aa: CASSWSGEETQYF; cdr3_nt: TGTGCCAGCAGCTGGAGCGGAGAAGAGACCCAGTACTTC
v_call: TRBV4-3; clone_size: NA; j_call: TRBJ2-7; d_call: NA; cdr3_aa: CASSQDFPRPYEQYF; cdr3_nt: TGCGCCAGCAGCCAAGATTTTCCCCGTCCCTACGAGCAGTACTTC
v_call: TRBV30; clone_size: few; j_call: TRBJ2-3; d_call: NA; cdr3_aa: CASSLAHHGTDTQYF; cdr3_nt: TGTGCCTCCTCGCTAGCGCACCATGGGACAGATACGCAGTATTTT
v_call: TRBV5-1; clone_size: NA; j_call: TRBJ2-7; d_call: TRBD1; cdr3_aa: CASSLVGQGNSYEQYF; cdr3_nt: TGCGCCAGCAGCTTGGTGGGACAGGGGAACTCCTACGAGCAGTACTTC
v_call: TRBV30; clone_size: NA; j_call: TRBJ1-4; d_call: NA; cdr3_aa: CAWSVRGEKLFF; cdr3_nt: TGTGCCTGGAGTGTGCGGGGAGAAAAACTGTTTTTT
v_call: TRBV4-3; clone_size: NA; j_call: TRBJ1-2; d_call: TRBD1; cdr3_aa: CASSQTGGKGYTF; cdr3_nt: TGCGCCAGCAGTCAAACAGGGGGCAAAGGCTACACCTTC
v_call: TRBV5-1; clone_size: large; j_call: TRBJ1-1; d_call: TRBD1; cdr3_aa: CASSLVLTGGTEAFF; cdr3_nt: TGCGCCAGCAGCTTGGTCCTTACAGGGGGCACTGAAGCTTTCTTT
v_call: TRBV19; clone_size: NA; j_call: TRBJ2-5; d_call: NA; cdr3_aa: CASSITGETQYF; cdr3_nt: TGTGCCAGTAGTATTACTGGAGAGACCCAGTACTTC
v_call: TRBV5-6; clone_size: NA; j_call: TRBJ2-7; d_call: NA; cdr3_aa: CASSWGRYEQYF; cdr3_nt: TGTGCCAGCAGCTGGGGGCGATACGAGCAGTACTTC
v_call: TRBV5-1; clone_size: NA; j_call: TRBJ1-2; d_call: TRBD1; cdr3_aa: CASSLETGGGLGPGYTF; cdr3_nt: TGCGCCAGCAGCTTAGAGACAGGGGGCGGCTTAGGTCCTGGCTACACCTTC
v_call: TRBV6-1; clone_size: NA; j_call: TRBJ1-2; d_call: NA; cdr3_aa: CASSEKSYGYTF; cdr3_nt: TGTGCCAGCAGTGAAAAGAGCTATGGCTACACCTTC
v_call: TRBV4-3; clone_size: medium-sized; j_call: TRBJ1-4; d_call: NA; cdr3_aa: CASSQEYGTATNEKLFF; cdr3_nt: TGCGCCAGCAGCCAAGAGTATGGAACAGCAACTAATGAAAAACTGTTTTTT
v_call: TRBV5-1; clone_size: NA; j_call: TRBJ2-7; d_call: TRBD2; cdr3_aa: CASSLGTSREQYF; cdr3_nt: TGCGCCAGCAGCTTGGGGACTAGCCGCGAGCAGTACTTC
v_call: TRBV6-1; clone_size: NA; j_call: TRBJ2-5; d_call: TRBD2; cdr3_aa: CASSEQTSGGRETQYF; cdr3_nt: TGTGCCAGCAGTGAACAGACTAGCGGGGGGAGAGAGACCCAGTACTTC
v_call: TRBV10-3; clone_size: NA; j_call: TRBJ2-5; d_call: TRBD2; cdr3_aa: CAISPSGGAGETQYF; cdr3_nt: TGTGCCATCAGTCCCAGCGGGGGGGCCGGAGAGACCCAGTACTTC
v_call: TRBV5-1; clone_size: few; j_call: TRBJ2-1; d_call: NA; cdr3_aa: CASSLGAGLNEQFF; cdr3_nt: TGCGCCAGCAGCTTGGGGGCAGGGCTCAATGAGCAGTTCTTC
v_call: TRBV7-8; clone_size: NA; j_call: TRBJ1-5; d_call: TRBD1; cdr3_aa: CASSRDRGQRQLQHF; cdr3_nt: TGTGCCAGCAGCCGGGACAGGGGGCAGAGACAGCTCCAGCATTTT
v_call: TRBV7-3; clone_size: few; j_call: TRBJ2-1; d_call: TRBD2; cdr3_aa: CASSLTSGGYNEQFF; cdr3_nt: TGTGCCAGCAGCCTAACTAGCGGGGGGTACAATGAGCAGTTCTTC
v_call: TRBV9; clone_size: NA; j_call: TRBJ2-3; d_call: NA; cdr3_aa: CASRRDYTDTQYF; cdr3_nt: TGTGCCAGCAGAAGAGACTACACAGATACGCAGTATTTT
v_call: TRBV2; clone_size: NA; j_call: TRBJ1-2; d_call: TRBD1; cdr3_aa: CASSEAGTGGGYTF; cdr3_nt: TGTGCCAGCAGTGAAGCAGGGACAGGGGGAGGCTACACCTTC
v_call: TRBV15; clone_size: NA; j_call: TRBJ1-5; d_call: NA; cdr3_aa: CATSRDSVNQPQHF; cdr3_nt: TGTGCCACCAGCAGAGACAGCGTGAATCAGCCCCAGCATTTT
v_call: TRBV4-1; clone_size: NA; j_call: TRBJ2-7; d_call: NA; cdr3_aa: CASSQDAGSVYEQYF; cdr3_nt: TGCGCCAGCAGCCAAGATGCGGGCAGCGTCTACGAGCAGTACTTC
v_call: TRBV4-3; clone_size: NA; j_call: TRBJ2-3; d_call: TRBD2; cdr3_aa: CASSFGRASGDTASTDTQYF; cdr3_nt: TGCGCCAGCAGCTTCGGCCGGGCTAGCGGGGATACCGCTAGCACAGATACGCAGTATTTT
v_call: TRBV2; clone_size: medium-sized; j_call: TRBJ1-6; d_call: NA; cdr3_aa: CASSGMGPHGSPLHF; cdr3_nt: TGTGCCAGCAGTGGAATGGGTCCCCACGGGTCACCCCTCCACTTT
v_call: TRBV6-1; clone_size: NA; j_call: TRBJ1-6; d_call: NA; cdr3_aa: CASSERSRSPLHF; cdr3_nt: TGTGCCAGCAGTGAACGGTCCCGTTCACCCCTCCACTTT
v_call: TRBV11-2; clone_size: NA; j_call: TRBJ2-1; d_call: TRBD1; cdr3_aa: CASSLDPGQGNEQFF; cdr3_nt: TGTGCCAGCAGCTTAGATCCGGGACAGGGGAATGAGCAGTTCTTC
v_call: TRBV19; clone_size: NA; j_call: TRBJ1-5; d_call: NA; cdr3_aa: CASSLLDSMNQPQHF; cdr3_nt: TGTGCCAGTAGTCTCCTGGACAGTATGAATCAGCCCCAGCATTTT
v_call: TRBV30; clone_size: NA; j_call: TRBJ1-2; d_call: NA; cdr3_aa: CAWSSDSYGYTF; cdr3_nt: TGTGCCTGGAGTTCGGACAGCTATGGCTACACCTTC
v_call: TRBV27; clone_size: NA; j_call: TRBJ2-1; d_call: TRBD2; cdr3_aa: CASSLTSGIYEQFF; cdr3_nt: TGTGCCAGCAGTTTAACTAGCGGGATCTATGAGCAGTTCTTC
v_call: TRBV30; clone_size: NA; j_call: TRBJ1-1; d_call: NA; cdr3_aa: CAWKQSILGAATEAFF; cdr3_nt: TGTGCCTGGAAGCAATCAATTCTTGGGGCGGCGACTGAAGCTTTCTTT